The entry that follows covers one T cell receptor (beta chain) sequence. The CDR3 runs to 15 residues. The germline V gene encodes CDR1 SGHDN and CDR2 FVKESK. Trimming removed 0 bases at V and 1 base at J, with 9 bases between. The protocol was immunoSEQ multiplex PCR, while the TCRdb copy is restricted to in-frame clones and leaves out a portion. The data show some 140,000 clones, with approximately 87% seen just once and about 2.7% held by the top ten. This specimen belongs to a study of cytomegalovirus exposure and HLA in healthy donors. The chain carries TRBV14 and TRBJ1-1; D ambiguous. The origin of this receptor is a man aged 18 to 29 in good health and CMV-seronegative. The sample taken for sequencing was PBMCs. For the CDR3, the DNA is TGTGCCAGCAGCCAAGAGGAGGGCGCGAACACTGAAGCTTTCTTT. This translates into CASSQEEGANTEAFF.